The sample holds a few counts of the clone carrying this TCR beta chain. Its antigen is unidentified. RNA transcripts were the template, and TCR beta CDR3 regions were amplified from them. Scientists carried out first-round RT-PCR using HTBI primers and then a second-round multiplex PCR. One entry per CDR3 protein, called by TCRdb with MiXCR from the multiplex PCR reads. Altogether some 1.1 million distinct CDR3 sequences are present, about 36% being singletons, with the ten largest covering approximately 10%. This sample was included in a study of Graves' ophthalmopathy and Graves' hyperthyroidism. Study-wide results and limits: Blood contained most expanded thyroid clonotypes exceeding 0.001 frequency.

CDR1 and CDR2 from the germline V gene are SGHTA and FQGNSA. V dropped 5 bases and J dropped 5; count of bases not matched to a gene: 18. This CDR3 is built from 18 residues. Sequencing was performed on peripheral blood or thyroid tissue (not recorded which). The TCR comes from an adult man with Graves' hyperthyroidism. The chain is built from TRBV7-2 and TRBJ2-5; TRBD1 agrees at 9 bases. The DNA of the CDR3 is TGTGCCAGCAGCCGATTATATAACCCGACAGGGGGGGGCGAGACCCAGTACTTC. As protein: CASSRLYNPTGGGETQYF.